These 17 T cell receptor beta chains were sequenced from one sample in a study of T cell responses to AZD1222 COVID-19 vaccine. Clones were read by immunoSEQ multiplex PCR, and TCRdb kept only the in-frame ones, dropping some. The repertoire holds about 79,000 clones, 89% seen once, with roughly 30% in the top ten. Specimen: peripheral blood, collected 28 days after the second AZD1222 dose. The receptor source for this set is an adult who received the AZD1222 COVID-19 vaccine.

V gene TRBV12-5 combines with J gene TRBJ2-7; 8 positions agree with TRBD2. The CDR3 has 14 residues. After removal of 4 bases from V and 3 bases from J, the junction contained 5 bases not matched to a gene. From germline, CDR1 is LGHNT and CDR2 FRNRAP. CDR3 region: CASGSPTSGYEQYF. DNA of the CDR3: TGTGCTAGTGGTTCACCAACTAGCGGCTACGAGCAGTACTTC.

A few counts support this clone. The V and J genes are TRBV6-1 and TRBJ1-4; 7 bases align to TRBD1. From germline, CDR1 is MNHNS and CDR2 SASEGT. This CDR3 contains 15 residues. The V and J ends lost 0 bases and 7 bases, in that order; junction bases with no gene match: 5. CDR3 amino acids: CASSEARGGVEKLFF. CDR3 nucleotides: TGTGCCAGCAGTGAAGCGCGAGGGGGCGTTGAAAAACTGTTTTTT.

This clone was observed a single time. V gene TRBV7-2 combines with J gene TRBJ2-5; D gene uncertain. This CDR3 has 13 residues. V lost 5 bases, J lost 2 bases, and 9 bases lay in between. The germline V gene encodes CDR1 SGHTA and CDR2 FQGNSA. The CDR3: CASSLTAQETQYF. In DNA, the CDR3 is TGTGCCAGCAGCCTGACCGCACAAGAGACCCAGTACTTC. Full variable domain (missing parts from reference TRBV7-2 and TRBJ2-5): GAGVSQSPSNKVTEKGKDVELRCDPISGHTALYWYRQSLGQGLEFLIYFQGNSAPDKSGLPSDRFSAERTGGSVSTLTIQRTQQEDSAVYLCASSLTAQETQYFGPGTRLLVL.

The V gene is TRBV20-1, the J gene TRBJ2-7, with TRBD2 identical over 7 bases. In germline, CDR1 is DFQATT, CDR2 SNEGSKA (reference sequence). J lost 6 bases, V lost 3 bases, and 8 bases had no gene match. The CDR3 is made up of 13 amino acids. For the CDR3, the DNA is TGCAGTGCTAGTGCGGCTAGCGGCTTCGAGCAGTACTTC. This translates into CSASAASGFEQYF.

This clone was seen only a few times. The chain carries TRBV5-4 and TRBJ1-1; D uncertain. Germline V gene lookup returns CDR1 SGHNT and CDR2 YYREEE (reference sequence). With 0 bases removed from V and 1 base from J, the gap between germline ends came to 7 bases. There are 14 residues in the CDR3. CDR3 coding DNA: TGTGCCAGCAGCTTGGGATGGACGAACACTGAAGCTTTCTTT. Translation: CASSLGWTNTEAFF. Drawing the rest from reference TRBV5-4 and TRBJ1-1, the complete variable domain is ETGVTQSPTHLIKTRGQQVTLRCSSQSGHNTVSWYQQALGQGPQFIFQYYREEENGRGNFPPRFSGLQFPNYSSELNVNALELDDSALYLCASSLGWTNTEAFFGQGTRLTVV.

The chain uses TRBV12-3 or TRBV12-4 and TRBJ1-5; D is possibly TRBD1 (5 bases). The CDR3 is 13 amino acids. V was pared by 3 bases and J by 7 bases, with 10 bases between. For the CDR3, the DNA is TGTGCCAGCAGTTTGAGGGGAGGGCAGCCCCAGCATTTT. The encoded protein is CASSLRGGQPQHF.

The chain recombines TRBV12-5 with TRBJ1-1; D unresolved. The V gene lost 6 bases and the J gene lost 1 base, with 12 bases spanning the gap. The CDR3 sequence is 14 residues long. Germline V gene data show CDR1 as LGHNT and CDR2 as FRNRAP. As DNA, the CDR3 is TGTGCTAGTGGGGAGGGTTTAGAGAACACTGAAGCTTTCTTT. Translating gives CASGEGLENTEAFF.

The rearrangement joins TRBV11-2 to TRBJ2-3, with 8 bases matching TRBD1. This CDR3 region has 15 residues. V gave up 3 bases and J gave up 2 bases; unmatched junction bases: 4. The V gene's germline CDR1 is SGHAT and CDR2 FQNNGV. In nucleotides, the CDR3 is TGTGCCAGCAGCTTTAACCAGGGGGCCACAGATACGCAGTATTTT. Residues: CASSFNQGATDTQYF.

The V call is TRBV7-9, the J call TRBJ1-2; D is unresolved. This CDR3 has 15 amino acids. Germline-derived CDR1 and CDR2 are SEHNR and FQNEAQ (reference sequence). Trimming pared 6 bases from V and 4 bases from J, leaving 18 bases between. This chain's CDR3 is CASRPQMGRSYGYTF. For the CDR3, the DNA is TGTGCCAGCAGGCCCCAGATGGGGAGAAGCTATGGCTACACCTTC.

V usage is TRBV19 and J usage is TRBJ2-1, with 11 bases that match TRBD2. Trimming cost V 7 bases and J 3 bases; bases outside gene matches: 2. CDR1 is LNHDA, CDR2 SQIVND, per germline (reference sequence). The CDR3 consists of 14 residues. The CDR3 here is CASTSGRFYNEQFF. CDR3 DNA: TGTGCCAGTACTAGCGGGAGGTTCTACAATGAGCAGTTCTTC.

V is TRBV19 and J is TRBJ1-1; maybe TRBD1 (6 bases). V was cut by 4 bases and J by 4 bases, with 13 bases left in between. Germline lookup yields CDR1 LNHDA and CDR2 SQIVND (reference sequence). The CDR3 length is 14 residues. CDR3 in DNA: TGTGCCAGTAGTACCCTCGACAGGTCCACTGAAGCTTTCTTT. It codes for CASSTLDRSTEAFF.

The chain carries TRBV6-4 and TRBJ2-7; no reliable D call. The CDR3 is made up of 11 amino acids. Germline V gives CDR1 MRHNA, CDR2 SNTAGT. V was trimmed by 8 bases and J by 0 bases, leaving 5 bases between them. The CDR3 bases are TGTGCCAGCCGGATCTCCTACGAGCAGTACTTC. This translates into CASRISYEQYF.

The V call is TRBV5-1, the J call TRBJ2-7; D might be TRBD1 or TRBD2, each matching 5 bases. Trimming cost V 0 bases and J 2 bases, with 9 bases left between them. Germline V CDR1 and CDR2: SGHRS, YFSETQ. The CDR3 loop spans 14 amino acids. The CDR3 DNA reads TGCGCCAGCAGCTTGGATACGGGACCCTACGAGCAGTACTTC. It specifies CASSLDTGPYEQYF.

CDR3 coding DNA: TGTGCCAGCAGACGCGGGGAGAACACTGAAGCTTTCTTT. Translating it yields CASRRGENTEAFF. The rearrangement links TRBV7-9 to TRBJ1-1; D not certain. This CDR3 region has 13 residues. Germline V lookup: CDR1 SEHNR, CDR2 FQNEAQ (reference sequence). Trimming left V 6 bases short and J 1 base short, with 9 bases between.

The chain carries TRBV12-3 or TRBV12-4 and TRBJ1-4, with a possible D match to TRBD1 (5 bases). This CDR3 is built from 13 residues. The germline V and J ends were trimmed by 5 bases and 10 bases, with 14 bases remaining between them. CDR3 sequence: CASSGTVGGKLFF. As DNA, the CDR3 is TGTGCCAGCAGTGGGACGGTCGGGGGAAAACTGTTTTTT.

The CDR3 sequence: CASSMWNQPQHF. CDR3 bases: TGTGCCAGTAGTATGTGGAATCAGCCCCAGCATTTT. The chain employs TRBV19 and TRBJ1-5; D is unclear. V gave up 3 bases and J gave up 4 bases, with 4 bases separating them. The CDR3 spans 12 residues. The germline gives CDR1 LNHDA, CDR2 SQIVND (reference sequence).

This chain links TRBV3-1 (or the pseudogene TRBV3-2) with TRBJ2-7; possibly TRBD2 for D (6 bases). This CDR3 region has 17 residues. Germline V lookup: CDR1 LGHDT, CDR2 YNNKEL (reference sequence). The V and J ends lost 0 bases and 4 bases respectively, with 19 bases between them. The CDR3 sequence: CASSQDRRGLVLYEQYF. The CDR3 bases are TGTGCCAGCAGCCAAGATAGGCGGGGTCTTGTTCTGTACGAGCAGTACTTC.